The clone carrying this T cell receptor (beta chain) has a single count. This specimen belongs to a study of blood T cell repertoires in COVID-19. Study summary: The United States, Italy and Spain supplied acute and convalescent COVID-19 samples. Nucleic acid was either cDNA or gDNA, and it came from T cells, B-cell-depleted T cells, or PBMCs.

This CDR3 region has 15 residues. V lost 1 base and J lost 3; bases outside the gene matches: 5. In germline, CDR1 is MNHEY, CDR2 SVGEGT. As processed by the authors: Amplifying reference gene primers gave estimates of nucleated cell counts. The protocol was immunoSEQ multiplex PCR, while the TCRdb copy is restricted to in-frame clones and leaves out a portion. V, J and clone size reflect that table, while D and trimming were determined from the DNA. Of roughly 40,000 clones listed, around 87% were seen once; the top ten hold under 10%. This TCR came from a man aged 30 to 39 with active or convalescent COVID-19. Sequencing was done on a sample of peripheral blood. V and J are TRBV6-2 or TRBV6-3 and TRBJ2-7; TRBD2 agrees at 8 bases. For the CDR3, the DNA is TGTGCCAGCAGTTACTTACTAGCGGTATACTACGAGCAGTACGTC. It is translated as CASSYLLAVYYEQYV.